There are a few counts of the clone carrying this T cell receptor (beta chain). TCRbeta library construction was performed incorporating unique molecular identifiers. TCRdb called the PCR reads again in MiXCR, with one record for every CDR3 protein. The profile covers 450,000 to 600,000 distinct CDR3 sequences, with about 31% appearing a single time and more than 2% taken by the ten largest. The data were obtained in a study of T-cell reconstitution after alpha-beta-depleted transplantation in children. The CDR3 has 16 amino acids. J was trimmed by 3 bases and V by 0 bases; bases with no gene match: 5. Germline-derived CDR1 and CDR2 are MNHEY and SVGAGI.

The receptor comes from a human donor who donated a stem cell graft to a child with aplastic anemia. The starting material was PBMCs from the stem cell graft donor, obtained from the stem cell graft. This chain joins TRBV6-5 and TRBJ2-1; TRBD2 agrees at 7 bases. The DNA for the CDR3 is TGTGCCAGCAGTTACTCGACGGGGAGGGGCTACAATGAGCAGTTCTTC. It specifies CASSYSTGRGYNEQFF.